This TCR beta chain was observed in a study of early T cells in non-severe SARS-CoV-2 infection listed by TCRdb under 2021. Regarding the complete study: Because TCR sequencing relied on bulk RNA taken from unsorted whole blood, pairing of alpha and beta chains was not possible.

Set within a cohort of healthcare workers in London, UK, this nested case-control study involved weekly PCR testing of nasopharyngeal swabs along with blood sampling. Between 23 and 31 March 2020, the week of the UK lockdown, healthcare workers were enrolled and then followed up weekly for as long as 16 weeks. This clonotype was seen repeatedly, ten times or more. No cognate antigen has been identified for it. It has no much larger one-base neighbor in the sample; base qualities were not kept. Libraries came from 5' RACE. Sequencing used a NextSeq 500. Unique molecular identifiers were attached to individual cDNA molecules in the TCR library protocol so that sequencing error and PCR bias could be corrected. Both TCR alpha and beta chains were sequenced, and tight co-correlation was observed between alpha and beta sequence abundances in each sample. Processing in the source paper ran as follows. Decombinator V4 was used to annotate TCR sequences for V gene, J gene and CDR3. Expanded TCRs were defined as changing significantly between any two time points under a Poisson model with p below 0.0001. TCR abundances were normalised to the total number of TCRs sequenced per sample and expressed as counts per million. MAIT TCRs were defined by TRAV1-2 paired with TRAJ12, TRAJ20 or TRAJ33, and iNKT TCRs by TRAV10 paired with TRAJ18. VDJdb, accessed on 1 November 2021, was searched for TCRs annotated for CMV, EBV and SARS-CoV-2, and TCRs annotated for more than one antigen were excluded. The public reads were quality trimmed at Q25 with fastp and then assembled into clones with MiXCR by TCRdb, keeping productive beta chains. CDR3 protein sequences are deduplicated, and each keeps its most common genes and DNA. These V and J calls originate from TCRdb's pipeline instead of the authors' own analysis. Across this sample there are 85,000 to 100,000 distinct CDR3 sequences, with 11% seen only once. The top ten constitute about 4.5% of the sample.

Paper-wide results and their limitations: VDJdb matching was skewed toward anti-spike CD8 responses, so virus-specific expansions were likely underestimated and private and CD4 specificities were missed.

At the junction V is shortened by 3 bases and J by 11 bases; bases outside the gene matches: 4. Reading the germline V gene (reference sequence) gives CDR1 MNHEY and CDR2 SMNVEV. The CDR3, from cysteine to phenylalanine, totals 12 residues. Only CDR3 DNA remains: 36 bases, in frame from the first base. The sample was whole blood, taken at baseline. The sequence was obtained from an adult who was a healthcare worker with PCR-confirmed SARS-CoV-2 infection or an uninfected control (not recorded which). This receptor chain uses TRBV27 and TRBJ2-1; TRBD1 lines up with 7 middle nucleotides. The DNA sequence is given as TGTGCCAGCAGTTTTTTGACAGGGAAGCAGTTCTTC. Translated, it reads CASSFLTGKQFF.